This T cell receptor (beta chain) was found in a study of chemoradiotherapy in HPV16-positive cancers. The wider study: Candidate HPV-specific clones and shared TCR motifs came from two HPV16-positive patients.

To note about this clone: Its antigen is currently unknown.

Unmatched junction bases numbered 6, after V lost 6 bases and J lost 5 bases. The CDR3 covers 13 residues. TCRdb's copy holds only in-frame clones and misses some; the assay was immunoSEQ multiplex PCR. This sample has more than 9,000 clones, with about 77% found just once. Overall study results and limits: Non-HPV-specific T cells did not expand in tumors during treatment, whereas candidate HPV-specific clones and E7-related motifs did. Only a couple of HPV16-positive patients supplied the functional HPV-specificity definition.

The gene calls are TRBV6-7 and TRBJ1-2; the match to TRBD1 covers 7 bases. TRBV6-7 is designated an ORF whose function remains uncertain. The receptor was derived from a human donor with HPV-associated anogenital cancer. The material was obtained from a patient who underwent chemoradiotherapy. The CDR3 region has the DNA TGTGCCAGCAGGCCGACAGGGACTTATGGCTACACCTTC. Protein sequence: CASRPTGTYGYTF.